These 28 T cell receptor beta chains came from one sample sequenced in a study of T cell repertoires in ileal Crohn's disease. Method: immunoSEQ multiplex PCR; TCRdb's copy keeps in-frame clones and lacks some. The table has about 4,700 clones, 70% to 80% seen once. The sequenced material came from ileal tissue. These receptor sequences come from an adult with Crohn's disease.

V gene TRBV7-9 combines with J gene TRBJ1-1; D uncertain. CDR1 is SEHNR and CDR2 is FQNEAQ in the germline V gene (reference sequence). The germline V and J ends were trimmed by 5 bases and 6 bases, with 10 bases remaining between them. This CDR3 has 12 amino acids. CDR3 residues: CASSPKTPEAFF. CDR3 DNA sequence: TGTGCCAGCAGCCCCAAGACTCCTGAAGCTTTCTTT.

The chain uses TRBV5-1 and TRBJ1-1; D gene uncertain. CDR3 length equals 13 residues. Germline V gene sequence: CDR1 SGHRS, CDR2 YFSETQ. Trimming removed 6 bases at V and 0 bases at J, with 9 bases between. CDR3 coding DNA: TGCGCCAGCAACTCCGGGATGAACACTGAAGCTTTCTTT. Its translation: CASNSGMNTEAFF.

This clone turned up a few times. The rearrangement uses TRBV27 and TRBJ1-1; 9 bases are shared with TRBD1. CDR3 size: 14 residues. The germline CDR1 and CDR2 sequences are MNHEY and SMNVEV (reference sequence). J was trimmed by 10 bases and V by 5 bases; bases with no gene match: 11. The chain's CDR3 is CASSDIGQGLSAFF. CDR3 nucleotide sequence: TGTGCCAGCAGTGACATCGGACAGGGGCTCTCAGCTTTCTTT.

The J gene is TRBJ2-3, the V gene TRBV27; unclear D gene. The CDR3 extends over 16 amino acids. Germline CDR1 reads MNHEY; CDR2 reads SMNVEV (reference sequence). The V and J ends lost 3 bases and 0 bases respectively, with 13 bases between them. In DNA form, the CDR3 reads TGTGCCAGCAGTTTCCTAAGCTTTAGCAGCACAGATACGCAGTATTTT. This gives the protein CASSFLSFSSTDTQYF.

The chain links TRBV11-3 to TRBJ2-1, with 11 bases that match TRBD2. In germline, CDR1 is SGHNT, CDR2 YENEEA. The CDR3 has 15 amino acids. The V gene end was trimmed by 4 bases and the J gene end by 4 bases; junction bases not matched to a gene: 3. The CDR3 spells CASSSLAGGYNEQFF. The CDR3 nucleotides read TGTGCCAGCAGCTCGCTAGCGGGGGGATACAATGAGCAGTTCTTC.

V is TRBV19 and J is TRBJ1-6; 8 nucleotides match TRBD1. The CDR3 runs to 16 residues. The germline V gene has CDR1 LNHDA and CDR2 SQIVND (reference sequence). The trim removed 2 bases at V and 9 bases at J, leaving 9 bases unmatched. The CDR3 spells CASSIRGQGMSSPLHF. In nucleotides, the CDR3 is TGTGCCAGTAGTATACGCGGACAGGGTATGAGTTCACCCCTCCACTTT.

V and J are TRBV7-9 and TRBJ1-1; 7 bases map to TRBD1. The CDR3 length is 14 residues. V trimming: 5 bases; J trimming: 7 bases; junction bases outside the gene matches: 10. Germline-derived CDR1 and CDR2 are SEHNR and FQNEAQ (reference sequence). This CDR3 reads CASSPGGWMNEAFF. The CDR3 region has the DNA TGTGCCAGCAGCCCAGGGGGGTGGATGAATGAAGCTTTCTTT.

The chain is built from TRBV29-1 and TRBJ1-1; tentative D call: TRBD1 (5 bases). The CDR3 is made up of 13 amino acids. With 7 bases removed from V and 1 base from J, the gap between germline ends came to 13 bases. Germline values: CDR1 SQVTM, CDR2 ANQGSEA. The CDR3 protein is CSAMTDQNTEAFF. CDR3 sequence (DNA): TGCAGCGCCATGACAGACCAGAACACTGAAGCTTTCTTT.

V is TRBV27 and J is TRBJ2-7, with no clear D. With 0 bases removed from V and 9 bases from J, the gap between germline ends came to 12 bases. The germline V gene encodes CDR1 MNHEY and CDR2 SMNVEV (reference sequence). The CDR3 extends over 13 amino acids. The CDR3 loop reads CASSLSPGGRQYF. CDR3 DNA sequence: TGTGCCAGCAGTTTATCCCCGGGTGGAAGGCAGTACTTC.

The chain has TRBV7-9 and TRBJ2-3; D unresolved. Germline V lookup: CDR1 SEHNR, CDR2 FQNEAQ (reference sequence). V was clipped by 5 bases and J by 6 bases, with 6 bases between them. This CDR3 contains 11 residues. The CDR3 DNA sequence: TGTGCCAGCAGCACCGGGGATACGCAGTATTTT. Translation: CASSTGDTQYF. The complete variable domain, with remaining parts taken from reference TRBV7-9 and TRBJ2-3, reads DTGVSQNPRHKITKRGQNVTFRCDPISEHNRLYWYRQTLGQGPEFLTYFQNEAQLEKSRLLSDRFSAERPKGSFSTLEIQRTEQGDSAMYLCASSTGDTQYFGPGTRLTVL.

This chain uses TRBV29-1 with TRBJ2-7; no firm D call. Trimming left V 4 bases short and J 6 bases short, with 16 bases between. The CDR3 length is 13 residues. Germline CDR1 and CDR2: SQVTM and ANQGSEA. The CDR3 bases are TGCAGCGTTGGGAACTTTGGGCAAGGCGAGCAGTACTTC. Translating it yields CSVGNFGQGEQYF.

The CDR3 is CASSYSGGVGIAEAFF. The CDR3 region has the DNA TGTGCCAGCAGTTACTCCGGGGGGGTCGGAATAGCTGAAGCTTTCTTT. The rearrangement joins TRBV6-5 to TRBJ1-1, with a possible D match to TRBD1 (5 bases). The CDR3 spans 16 residues. V lost 0 bases and J 6 bases, leaving 17 bases between the germline ends. From germline, CDR1 is MNHEY and CDR2 SVGAGI.

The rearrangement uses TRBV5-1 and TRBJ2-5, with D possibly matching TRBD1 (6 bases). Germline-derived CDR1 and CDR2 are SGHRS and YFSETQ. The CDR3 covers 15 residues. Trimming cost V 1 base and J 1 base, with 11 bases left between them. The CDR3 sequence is CASSLMDRLQETQYF. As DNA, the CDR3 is TGCGCCAGCAGCTTGATGGACAGACTCCAAGAGACCCAGTACTTC.

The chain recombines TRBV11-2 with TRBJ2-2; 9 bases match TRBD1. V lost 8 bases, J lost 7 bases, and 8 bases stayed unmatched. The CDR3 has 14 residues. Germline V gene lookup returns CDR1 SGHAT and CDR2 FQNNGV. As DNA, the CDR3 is TGTGCCAGCCGGGACAGGGATATCGGCGGGGAGCTGTTTTTT. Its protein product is CASRDRDIGGELFF. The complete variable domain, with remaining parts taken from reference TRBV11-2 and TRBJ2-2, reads EAGVAQSPRYKIIEKRQSVAFWCNPISGHATLYWYQQILGQGPKLLIQFQNNGVVDDSQLPKDRFSAERLKGVDSTLKIQPAKLEDSAVYLCASRDRDIGGELFFGEGSRLTVL.

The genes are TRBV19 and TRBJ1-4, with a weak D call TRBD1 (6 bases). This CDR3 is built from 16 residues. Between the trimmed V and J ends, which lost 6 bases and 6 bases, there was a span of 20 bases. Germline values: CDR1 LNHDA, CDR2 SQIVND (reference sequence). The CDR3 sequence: CASSRGEGGLDEKLFF. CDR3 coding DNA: TGTGCCAGTAGCCGCGGTGAGGGGGGGTTGGATGAAAAACTGTTTTTT.

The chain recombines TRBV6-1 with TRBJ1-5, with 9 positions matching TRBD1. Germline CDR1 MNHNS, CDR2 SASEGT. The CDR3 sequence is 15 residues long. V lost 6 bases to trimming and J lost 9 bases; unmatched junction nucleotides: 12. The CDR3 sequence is CASRPTRDRELPQHF. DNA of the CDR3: TGTGCCAGCAGACCTACCCGGGACAGGGAATTGCCCCAGCATTTT.

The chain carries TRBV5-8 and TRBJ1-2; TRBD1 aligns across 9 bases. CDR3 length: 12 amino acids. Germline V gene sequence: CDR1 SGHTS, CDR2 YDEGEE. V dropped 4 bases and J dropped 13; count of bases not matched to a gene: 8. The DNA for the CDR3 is TGTGCCAGCAGCCCTAGACAGGGGGAGCGCACCTTC. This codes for CASSPRQGERTF.

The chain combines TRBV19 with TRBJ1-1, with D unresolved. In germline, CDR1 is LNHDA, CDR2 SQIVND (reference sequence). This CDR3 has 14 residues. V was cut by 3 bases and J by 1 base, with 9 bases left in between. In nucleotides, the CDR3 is TGTGCCAGTAGTATTGGGCAGGCGAACACTGAAGCTTTCTTT. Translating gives CASSIGQANTEAFF. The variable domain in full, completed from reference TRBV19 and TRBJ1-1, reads DGGITQSPKYLFRKEGQNVTLSCEQNLNHDAMYWYRQDPGQGLRLIYYSQIVNDFQKGDIAEGYSVSREKKESFPLTVTSAQKNPTAFYLCASSIGQANTEAFFGQGTRLTVV.

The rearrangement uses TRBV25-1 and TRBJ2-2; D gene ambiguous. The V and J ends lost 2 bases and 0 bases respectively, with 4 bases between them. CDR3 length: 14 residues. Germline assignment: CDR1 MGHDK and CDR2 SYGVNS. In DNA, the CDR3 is TGTGCCAGCAGTGAAGTAGCGAACACCGGGGAGCTGTTTTTT. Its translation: CASSEVANTGELFF.

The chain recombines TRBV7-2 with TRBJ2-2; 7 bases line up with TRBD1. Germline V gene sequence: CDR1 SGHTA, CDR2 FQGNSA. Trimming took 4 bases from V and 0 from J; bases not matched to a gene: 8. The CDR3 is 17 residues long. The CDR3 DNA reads TGTGCCAGCAGCTCCCCTCGAGGGGGCGCGAACACCGGGGAGCTGTTTTTT. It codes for CASSSPRGGANTGELFF.

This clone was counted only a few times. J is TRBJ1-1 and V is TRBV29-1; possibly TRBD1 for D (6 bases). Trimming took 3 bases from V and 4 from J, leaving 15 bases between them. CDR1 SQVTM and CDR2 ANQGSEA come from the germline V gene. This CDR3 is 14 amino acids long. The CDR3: CSVEQQGRSTEAFF. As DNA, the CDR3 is TGCAGCGTTGAGCAACAGGGAAGGAGCACTGAAGCTTTCTTT.

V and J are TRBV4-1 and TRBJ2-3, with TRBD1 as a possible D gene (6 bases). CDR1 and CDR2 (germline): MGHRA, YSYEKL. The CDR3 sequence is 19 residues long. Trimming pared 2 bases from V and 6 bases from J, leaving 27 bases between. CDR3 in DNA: TGCGCCAGCAGCCAAAGGGGAGTAGGGGGAAGTTTGTCGTCGGATACGCAGTATTTT. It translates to CASSQRGVGGSLSSDTQYF.

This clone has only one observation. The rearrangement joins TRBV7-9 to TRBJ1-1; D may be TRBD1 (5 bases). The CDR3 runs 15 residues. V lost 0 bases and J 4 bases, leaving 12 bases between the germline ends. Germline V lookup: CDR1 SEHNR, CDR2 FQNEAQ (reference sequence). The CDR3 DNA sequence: TGTGCCAGCAGCTTAGCGTTGGGGGGGTTCACTGAAGCTTTCTTT. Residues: CASSLALGGFTEAFF.

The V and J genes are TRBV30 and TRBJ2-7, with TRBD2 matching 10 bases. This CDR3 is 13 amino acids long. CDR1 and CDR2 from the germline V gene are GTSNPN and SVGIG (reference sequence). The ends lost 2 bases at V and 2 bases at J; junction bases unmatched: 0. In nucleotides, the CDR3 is TGTGCCTGGAGTACTAGCGGGGCCTACGAGCAGTACTTC. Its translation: CAWSTSGAYEQYF.

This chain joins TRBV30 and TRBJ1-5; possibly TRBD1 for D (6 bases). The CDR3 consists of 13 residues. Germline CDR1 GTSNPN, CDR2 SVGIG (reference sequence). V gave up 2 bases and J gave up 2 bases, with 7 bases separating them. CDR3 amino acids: CAWSNRGNQPQHF. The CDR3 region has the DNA TGTGCCTGGAGTAACAGGGGCAATCAGCCCCAGCATTTT.

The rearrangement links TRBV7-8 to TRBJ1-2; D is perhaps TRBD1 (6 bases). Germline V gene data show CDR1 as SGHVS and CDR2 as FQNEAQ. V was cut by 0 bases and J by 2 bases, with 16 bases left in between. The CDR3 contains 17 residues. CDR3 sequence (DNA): TGTGCCAGCAGCTTAGCGGTCGTTAGCAGGGGCAACTATGGCTACACCTTC. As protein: CASSLAVVSRGNYGYTF.

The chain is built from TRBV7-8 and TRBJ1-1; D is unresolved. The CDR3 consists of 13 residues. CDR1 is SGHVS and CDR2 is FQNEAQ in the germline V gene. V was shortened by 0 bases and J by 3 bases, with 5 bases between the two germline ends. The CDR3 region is CASSLAVDTEAFF. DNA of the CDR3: TGTGCCAGCAGCTTAGCAGTAGACACTGAAGCTTTCTTT.

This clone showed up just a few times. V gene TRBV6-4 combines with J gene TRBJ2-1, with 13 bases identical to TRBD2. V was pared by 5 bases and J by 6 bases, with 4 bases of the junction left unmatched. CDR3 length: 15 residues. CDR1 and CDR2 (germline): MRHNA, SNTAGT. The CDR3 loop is CASSTGTSGANEQFF. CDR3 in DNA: TGTGCCAGCAGTACCGGGACTAGCGGGGCCAATGAGCAGTTCTTC.